This T cell receptor (beta chain) derives from a study of blood T cells in healthy people across ages. This clonotype was counted between two and nine times. The CDR3 spans 14 residues. Trimming took off 5 bases at V and 7 bases at J, with 14 bases between the two ends. Germline loops: CDR1 MNHEY, CDR2 SMNVEV (reference sequence). They isolated at least 7 million PBMCs from each sample. Using a J-beta primer mix together with a sample-barcoded 5' primer, a second PCR was run for roughly 6 to 12 cycles. MiXCR, applied by TCRdb to the 5' RACE reads, yields one record per CDR3 protein. The data contain approximately 800,000 distinct CDR3 sequences, 35% to 40% of them seen just once; the ten biggest clones take up 13%.

This chain uses TRBV27 with TRBJ1-4; a possible D gene is TRBD1 (5 bases). The sequence derives from a man aged 18 to 30 in good health. The source material was blood. CDR3 region: CASSQWGVGEKLFF. CDR3 bases: TGTGCCAGCAGTCAGTGGGGGGTGGGTGAAAAACTGTTTTTT.